This T cell receptor (beta chain) appears in the sequencing data of a study of vaccination and CD4 T cells after COVID-19. Study observations and caveats: SARS-CoV-2-reactive clonotype medians increased from around 20 to 38, not significantly.

Looked up from germline, CDR1 is SGHVS and CDR2 is FQNEAQ. Trimming took off 5 bases at V and 4 bases at J, with 12 bases between the two ends. The length of the CDR3 is 14 residues. Sequenced with the Oncomine TCR Beta short-read assay was DNA taken from cultured CD4+ T cells. TCRdb re-called the PCR reads with MiXCR, one entry per CDR3 protein. Among some 9,700 distinct CDR3 sequences listed, roughly 60% were seen once. Of note for this clonotype: Its antigen is not known.

Specified treatment: roughly ten-day PBMC culture with coronavirus spike peptide pools or control peptides (ViraFEST assay). The unexposed donor's CD4+ T cells were collected before the COVID-19 pandemic (2011-2018). When roughly 9 days of culture had elapsed, CD4+ T cells were isolated by negative selection. The sequence derives from a human donor in good health. Input material: CD4+ T cells from blood, cultured in vitro. V usage is TRBV7-8 and J usage is TRBJ1-5; D might be TRBD1 (6 bases). The CDR3 DNA follows: TGTGCCAGCAGCCCAGGGGTTGGGAATCAGCCCCAGCATTTT. Translated: CASSPGVGNQPQHF.